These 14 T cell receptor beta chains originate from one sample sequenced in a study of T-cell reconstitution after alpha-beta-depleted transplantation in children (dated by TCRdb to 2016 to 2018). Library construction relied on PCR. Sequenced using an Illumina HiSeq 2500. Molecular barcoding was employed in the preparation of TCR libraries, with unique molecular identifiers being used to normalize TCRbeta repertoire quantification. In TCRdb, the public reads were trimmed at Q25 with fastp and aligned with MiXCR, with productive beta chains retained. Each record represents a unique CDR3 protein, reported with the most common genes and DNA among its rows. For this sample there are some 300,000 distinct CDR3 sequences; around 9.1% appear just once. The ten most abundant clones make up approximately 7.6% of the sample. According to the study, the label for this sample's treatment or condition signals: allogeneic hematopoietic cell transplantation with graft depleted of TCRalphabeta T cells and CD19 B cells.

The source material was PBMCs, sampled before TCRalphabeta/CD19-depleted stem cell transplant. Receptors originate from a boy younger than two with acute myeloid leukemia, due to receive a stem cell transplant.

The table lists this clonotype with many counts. The CDR3 spells CASSLSVQETQYF. For the CDR3, the DNA is TGTGCCAGCAGCTTAAGCGTTCAGGAGACCCAGTACTTC. V usage is TRBV7-2 and J usage is TRBJ2-5, with D unclear. The CDR3 length is 13 residues. In germline, CDR1 is SGHTA, CDR2 FQGNSA. V lost 2 bases, J lost 5 bases, and 9 bases lay in between.

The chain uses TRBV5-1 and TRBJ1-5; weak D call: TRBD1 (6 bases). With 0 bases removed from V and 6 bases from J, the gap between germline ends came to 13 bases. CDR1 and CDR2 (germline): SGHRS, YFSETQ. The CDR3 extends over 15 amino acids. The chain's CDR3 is CASSLGTAFRQPQHF. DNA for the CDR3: TGCGCCAGCAGCTTGGGGACAGCGTTTCGTCAGCCCCAGCATTTT.

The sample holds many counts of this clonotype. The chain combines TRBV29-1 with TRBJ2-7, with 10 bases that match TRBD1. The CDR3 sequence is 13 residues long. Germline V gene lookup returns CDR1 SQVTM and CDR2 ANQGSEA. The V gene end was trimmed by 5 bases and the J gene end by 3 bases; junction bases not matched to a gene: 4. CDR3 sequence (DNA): TGCAGCGTTCGGACAGGGGGGGGCTACGAGCAGTACTTC. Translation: CSVRTGGGYEQYF.

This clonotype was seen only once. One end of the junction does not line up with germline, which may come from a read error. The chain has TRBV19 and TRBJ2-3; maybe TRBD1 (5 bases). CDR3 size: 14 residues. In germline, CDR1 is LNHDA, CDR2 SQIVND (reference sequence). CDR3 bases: TGTGCCAGTTGTATAGGGGCACCCACAGATACGCAGTATTTT. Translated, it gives CASCIGAPTDTQYF.

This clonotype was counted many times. CDR3 sequence: CASSLTPETQYF. DNA for the CDR3: TGTGCCAGCAGCTTAACACCAGAGACCCAGTACTTC. This chain connects TRBV7-2 to TRBJ2-5, with D hard to call. CDR1 SGHTA and CDR2 FQGNSA come from the germline V gene. The CDR3 has 12 residues. V lost 2 bases and J lost 4, with 5 bases in between.

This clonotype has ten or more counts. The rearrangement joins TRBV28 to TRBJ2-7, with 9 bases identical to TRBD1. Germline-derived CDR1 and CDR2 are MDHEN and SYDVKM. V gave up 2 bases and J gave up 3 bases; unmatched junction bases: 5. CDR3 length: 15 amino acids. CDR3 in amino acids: CASSLPRDRDYEQYF. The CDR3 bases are TGTGCCAGCAGTTTACCCCGGGACAGGGACTACGAGCAGTACTTC.

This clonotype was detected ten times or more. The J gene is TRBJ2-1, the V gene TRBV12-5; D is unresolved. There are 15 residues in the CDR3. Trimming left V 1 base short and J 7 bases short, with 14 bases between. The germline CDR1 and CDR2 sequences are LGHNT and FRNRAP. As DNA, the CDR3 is TGTGCTAGTGGTTTGGATCAACCGGTGTGGAATGAGCAGTTCTTC. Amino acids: CASGLDQPVWNEQFF.

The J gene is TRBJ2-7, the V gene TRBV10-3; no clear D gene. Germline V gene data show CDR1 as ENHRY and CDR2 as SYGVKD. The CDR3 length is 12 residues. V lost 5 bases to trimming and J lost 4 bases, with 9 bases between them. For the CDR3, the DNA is TGTGCCATCAGTCATGTCAGTTACGAGCAGTACGTC. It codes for CAISHVSYEQYV.

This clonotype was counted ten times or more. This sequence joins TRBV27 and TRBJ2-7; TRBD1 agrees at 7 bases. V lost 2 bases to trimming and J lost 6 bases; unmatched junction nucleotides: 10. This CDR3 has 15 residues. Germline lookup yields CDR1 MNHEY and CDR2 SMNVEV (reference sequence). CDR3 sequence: CASSLATGLGSEQYF. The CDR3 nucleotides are TGTGCCAGCAGTTTAGCGACAGGGTTGGGGAGCGAGCAGTACTTC.

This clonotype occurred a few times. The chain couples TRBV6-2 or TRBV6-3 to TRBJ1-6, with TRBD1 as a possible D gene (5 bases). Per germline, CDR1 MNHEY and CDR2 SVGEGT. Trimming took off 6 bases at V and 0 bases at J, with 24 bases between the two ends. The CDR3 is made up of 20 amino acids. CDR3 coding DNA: TGTGCCAGCAGCGTCCGGGACGGTGCCGTGACTAGCTCCTATAATTCACCCCTCCACTTT. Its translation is CASSVRDGAVTSSYNSPLHF.

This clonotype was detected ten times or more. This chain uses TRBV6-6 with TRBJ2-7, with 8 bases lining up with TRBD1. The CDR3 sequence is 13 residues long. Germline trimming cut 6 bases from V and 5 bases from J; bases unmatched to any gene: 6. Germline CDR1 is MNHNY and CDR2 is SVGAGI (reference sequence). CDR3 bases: TGTGCCAGCAGGCGACAGGGGAATAACGAGCAGTACTTC. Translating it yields CASRRQGNNEQYF.

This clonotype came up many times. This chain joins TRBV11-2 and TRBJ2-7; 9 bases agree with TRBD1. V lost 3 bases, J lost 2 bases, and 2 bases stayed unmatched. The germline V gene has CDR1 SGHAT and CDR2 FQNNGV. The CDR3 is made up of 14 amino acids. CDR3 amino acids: CASSLRTGAYEQYF. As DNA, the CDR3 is TGTGCCAGCAGCTTGAGGACAGGGGCCTACGAGCAGTACTTC. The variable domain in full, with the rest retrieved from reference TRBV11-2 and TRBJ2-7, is EAGVAQSPRYKIIEKRQSVAFWCNPISGHATLYWYQQILGQGPKLLIQFQNNGVVDDSQLPKDRFSAERLKGVDSTLKIQPAKLEDSAVYLCASSLRTGAYEQYFGPGTRLTVT.

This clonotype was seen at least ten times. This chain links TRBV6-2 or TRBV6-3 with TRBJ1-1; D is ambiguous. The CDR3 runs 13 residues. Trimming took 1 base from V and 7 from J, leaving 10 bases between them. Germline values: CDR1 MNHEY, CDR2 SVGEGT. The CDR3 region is CASSYWTPGEAFF. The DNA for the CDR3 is TGTGCCAGCAGTTACTGGACCCCCGGTGAAGCTTTCTTT.

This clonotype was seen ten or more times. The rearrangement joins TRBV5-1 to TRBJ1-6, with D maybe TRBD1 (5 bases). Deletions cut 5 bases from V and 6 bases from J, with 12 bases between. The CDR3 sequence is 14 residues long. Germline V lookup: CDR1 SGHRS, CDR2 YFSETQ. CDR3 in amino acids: CASRFQGGNSPLHF. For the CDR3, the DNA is TGCGCCAGCAGATTTCAGGGTGGTAATTCACCCCTCCACTTT.